The rows below give T cell receptor beta chains drawn from one sample of a study of metastatic and nonmetastatic thyroid tumors. TCRdb ran MiXCR on the PCR reads. The sample includes approximately 74,000 clones, approximately 15% of them seen just once. Material: blood. All receptors come from a male donor with papillary thyroid cancer or a benign thyroid nodule (not recorded which). Some clones in this sample may be carry-over from other donors' samples. Each CDR3 is given with its conserved first and last residue.

V	J	CDR3
TRBV19	TRBJ1-2	CASSMTAGNAYGYTF
TRBV7-2	TRBJ1-1	CASSLQQINTEAFF
TRBV15	TRBJ2-2	CATSRDQSRGLFF
TRBV6-1	TRBJ2-1	CARVKTVYNEQFF
TRBV27	TRBJ1-4	CASRLDSSNEKLFF
TRBV7-6	TRBJ2-3	CASSSLAGVGTDTQYF
TRBV10-1	TRBJ1-6	CASSEREGDRSPLHF
TRBV2	TRBJ1-6	CASSDSAYNSPLHF
TRBV20-1	TRBJ1-1	CSARQGTQNTEAFF
TRBV6-1	TRBJ1-1	CASSLNGKANTEAFF
TRBV5-1	TRBJ1-4	CASSFWPTKEKLFF
TRBV5-1	TRBJ2-3	CASSLGDFTDTQYF
TRBV20-1	TRBJ2-1	CSARDILRDRGPNEQFF
TRBV5-5	TRBJ2-5	CASSLSGRRETQYF
TRBV28	TRBJ2-3	CASSWSSTSTDTRYF
TRBV6-5	TRBJ1-2	CASSYSREDGYTF
TRBV4-1	TRBJ1-2	CASSSHREGLDYGYTF
TRBV30	TRBJ2-7	CAWSEKGRSTLYYEQYF
TRBV2	TRBJ1-2	CASSEGRDNYGYTF
TRBV12-3/TRBV12-4	TRBJ1-1	CASSLSPRTGSDTEAFF
TRBV3-1	TRBJ1-5	CASSQSAGADQPQHF
TRBV28	TRBJ1-5	CASSFMGAQSNQPQHF
TRBV3-1	TRBJ2-7	CASSQGTSGTYEQYF
TRBV7-6	TRBJ2-5	CASSFRTDGRTQYF
TRBV20-1	TRBJ2-2	CSARPSGSTTGELFF
TRBV5-1	TRBJ2-7	CASSSHRLAGVLGEQYF
TRBV13	TRBJ2-3	CASTYRPSLAGGPTDTQYF
TRBV28	TRBJ2-7	CASRSEGHEQYF
TRBV27	TRBJ2-1	CASSLPLRLAGTHNEQFF
TRBV19	TRBJ1-2	CASSMARDDGYTF
TRBV13	TRBJ2-7	CASSSIPWFGTGDEVRYEQYF
TRBV4-3	TRBJ1-1	CASSQGARNTEAFF
TRBV20-1	TRBJ2-6	CSAPGSSGANVLTF
TRBV5-1	TRBJ2-2	CASSLGGTGELFF
TRBV6-4	TRBJ2-3	CASSDSASGTTDTQYF
TRBV28	TRBJ1-5	CASSPLVTDLNQPQHF
TRBV28	TRBJ2-6	CASSHSVSGANVLTF
TRBV29-1	TRBJ2-1	CSGGSGGSYNEQFF
TRBV20-1	TRBJ2-1	CRGLAGNNEQFF
TRBV20-1	TRBJ1-6	CSARAMLTGASLLSPLHF
TRBV19	TRBJ2-5	CASSLRGGQHQETQYF
TRBV4-3	TRBJ2-7	CASSPRGEGRDGEQYF
TRBV18	TRBJ2-5	CASSPPRGQETQYF
TRBV11-2	TRBJ2-1	CASSLAGDSDNEQFF
TRBV5-1	TRBJ1-6	CASSLGEGGARNSPLHF
TRBV20-1	TRBJ1-2	CIGGGGDYGYTF
TRBV7-2	TRBJ2-7	CASSLRPPPTGYYEQYF
TRBV5-1	TRBJ1-2	CASSLRGDRPYGYTF
TRBV6-1	TRBJ2-7	CASRGQGEVYEQYF
TRBV5-1	TRBJ2-2	CASSLASHTWELFF